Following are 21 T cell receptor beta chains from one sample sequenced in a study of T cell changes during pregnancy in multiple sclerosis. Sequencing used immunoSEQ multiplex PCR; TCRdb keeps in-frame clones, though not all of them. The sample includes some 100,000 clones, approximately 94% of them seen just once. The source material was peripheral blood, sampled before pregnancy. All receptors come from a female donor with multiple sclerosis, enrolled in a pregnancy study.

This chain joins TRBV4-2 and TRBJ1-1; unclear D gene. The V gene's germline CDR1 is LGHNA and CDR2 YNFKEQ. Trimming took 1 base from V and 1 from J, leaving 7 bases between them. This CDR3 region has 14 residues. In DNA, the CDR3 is TGTGCCAGCAGCCAAGTTTACGGGAACACTGAAGCTTTCTTT. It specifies CASSQVYGNTEAFF.

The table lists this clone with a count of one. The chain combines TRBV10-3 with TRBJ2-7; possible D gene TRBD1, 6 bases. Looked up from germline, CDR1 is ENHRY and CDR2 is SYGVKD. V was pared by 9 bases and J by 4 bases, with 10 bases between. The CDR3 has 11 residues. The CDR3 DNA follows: TGTGCCATACAGGGCCTTTACGAGCAGTACTTC. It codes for CAIQGLYEQYF.

CDR3 nucleotide sequence: TGTGCCAGCAGTTACTCTTTACGGGATGGCTACACCTTC. Translation: CASSYSLRDGYTF. The chain joins TRBV6-5 to TRBJ1-2; D remains unclear. Trimming stripped 0 bases from V and 6 bases from J, with 8 bases between. Germline V CDR1 and CDR2: MNHEY, SVGAGI. The CDR3 sequence is 13 residues long.

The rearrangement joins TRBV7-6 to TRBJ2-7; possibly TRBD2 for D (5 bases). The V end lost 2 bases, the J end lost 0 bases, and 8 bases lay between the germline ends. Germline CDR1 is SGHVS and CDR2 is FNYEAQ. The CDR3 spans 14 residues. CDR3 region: CASSLSSFSYEQYF. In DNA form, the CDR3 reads TGTGCCAGCAGCTTATCTAGCTTCTCCTACGAGCAGTACTTC.

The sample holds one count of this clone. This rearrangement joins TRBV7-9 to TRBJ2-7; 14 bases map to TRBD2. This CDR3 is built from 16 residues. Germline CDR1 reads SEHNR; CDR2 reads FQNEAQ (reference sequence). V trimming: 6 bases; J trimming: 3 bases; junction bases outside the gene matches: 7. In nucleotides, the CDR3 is TGTGCCAGCAGACCTCCGGGACTAGCGGGAGTCTACGAGCAGTACTTC. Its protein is CASRPPGLAGVYEQYF.

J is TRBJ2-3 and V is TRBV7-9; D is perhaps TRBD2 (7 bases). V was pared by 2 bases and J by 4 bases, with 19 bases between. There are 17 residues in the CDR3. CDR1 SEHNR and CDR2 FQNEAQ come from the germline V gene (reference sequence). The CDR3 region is CASSLRWGRESADTQYF. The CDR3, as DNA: TGTGCCAGCAGCTTAAGGTGGGGGCGGGAGTCGGCAGATACGCAGTATTTT.

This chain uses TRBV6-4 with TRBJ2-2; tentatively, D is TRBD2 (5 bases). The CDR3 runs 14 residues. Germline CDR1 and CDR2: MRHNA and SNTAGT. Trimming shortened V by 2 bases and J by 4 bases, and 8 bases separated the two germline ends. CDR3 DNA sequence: TGTGCCAGCAGTGACGGGAGCGGCACCGGGGAGCTGTTTTTT. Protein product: CASSDGSGTGELFF.

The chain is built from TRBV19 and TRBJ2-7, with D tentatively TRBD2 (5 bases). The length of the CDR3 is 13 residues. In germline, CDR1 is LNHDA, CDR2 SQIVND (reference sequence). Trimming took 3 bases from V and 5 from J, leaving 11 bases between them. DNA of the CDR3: TGTGCCAGTAGTATCCGGGGATTCGACGAGCAGTACTTC. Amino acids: CASSIRGFDEQYF.

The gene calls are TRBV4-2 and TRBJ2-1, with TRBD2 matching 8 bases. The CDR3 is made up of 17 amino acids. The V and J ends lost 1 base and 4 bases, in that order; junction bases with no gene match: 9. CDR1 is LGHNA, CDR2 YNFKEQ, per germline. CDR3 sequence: CASSQVRGGRPYNEQFF. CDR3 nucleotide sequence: TGTGCCAGCAGCCAAGTTAGAGGCGGGAGGCCATACAATGAGCAGTTCTTC.

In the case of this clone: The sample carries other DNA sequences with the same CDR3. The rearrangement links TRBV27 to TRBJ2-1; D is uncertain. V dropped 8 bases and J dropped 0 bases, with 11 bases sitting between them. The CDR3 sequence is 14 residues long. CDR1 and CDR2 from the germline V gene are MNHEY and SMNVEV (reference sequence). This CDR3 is CASSLGSSYNEQFF. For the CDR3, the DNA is TGTGCCAGCTCCCTCGGGTCCTCCTACAATGAGCAGTTCTTC.

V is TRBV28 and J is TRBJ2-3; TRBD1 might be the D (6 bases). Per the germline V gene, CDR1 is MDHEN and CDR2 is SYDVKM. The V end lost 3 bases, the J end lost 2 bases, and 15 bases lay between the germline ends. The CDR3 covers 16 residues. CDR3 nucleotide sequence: TGTGCCAGCAGTTTCGGGACAACCCCGTACACAGATACGCAGTATTTT. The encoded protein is CASSFGTTPYTDTQYF.

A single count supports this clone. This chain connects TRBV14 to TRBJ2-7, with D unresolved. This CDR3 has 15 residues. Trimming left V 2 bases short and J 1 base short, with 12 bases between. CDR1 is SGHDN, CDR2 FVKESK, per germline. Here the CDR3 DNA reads TGTGCCAGCAGCCAAAATCCAAGTGCGTCCTACGAGCAGTACTTC. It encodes CASSQNPSASYEQYF.

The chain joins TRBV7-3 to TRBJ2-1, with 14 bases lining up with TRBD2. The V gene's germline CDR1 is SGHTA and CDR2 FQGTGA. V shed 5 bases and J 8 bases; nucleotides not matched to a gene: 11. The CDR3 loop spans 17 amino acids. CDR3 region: CASSPTGTSGRSDEQFF. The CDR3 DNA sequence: TGTGCCAGCAGCCCTACCGGGACTAGCGGGAGATCCGATGAGCAGTTCTTC.

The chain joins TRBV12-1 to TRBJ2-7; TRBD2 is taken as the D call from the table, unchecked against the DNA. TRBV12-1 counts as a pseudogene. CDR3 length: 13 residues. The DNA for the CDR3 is TGTGCCAGCAGCTTTGGACTAGCGGGTGAGCAGTACTTC. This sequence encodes CASSFGLAGEQYF.

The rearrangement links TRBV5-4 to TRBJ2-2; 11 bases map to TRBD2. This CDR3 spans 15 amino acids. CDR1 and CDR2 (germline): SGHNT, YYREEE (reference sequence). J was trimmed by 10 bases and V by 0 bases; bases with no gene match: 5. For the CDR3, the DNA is TGTGCCAGCAGCTTGGATGTAGCGGGAGGGCCGGAGCTGTTTTTT. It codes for CASSLDVAGGPELFF. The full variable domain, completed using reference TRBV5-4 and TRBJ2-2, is ETGVTQSPTHLIKTRGQQVTLRCSSQSGHNTVSWYQQALGQGPQFIFQYYREEENGRGNFPPRFSGLQFPNYSSELNVNALELDDSALYLCASSLDVAGGPELFFGEGSRLTVL.

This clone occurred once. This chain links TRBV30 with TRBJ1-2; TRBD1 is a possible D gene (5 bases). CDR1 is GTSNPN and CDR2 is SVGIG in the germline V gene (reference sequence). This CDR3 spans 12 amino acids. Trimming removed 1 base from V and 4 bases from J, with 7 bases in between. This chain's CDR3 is CAWSGGLYGYTF. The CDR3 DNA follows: TGTGCCTGGAGTGGGGGCCTCTATGGCTACACCTTC.

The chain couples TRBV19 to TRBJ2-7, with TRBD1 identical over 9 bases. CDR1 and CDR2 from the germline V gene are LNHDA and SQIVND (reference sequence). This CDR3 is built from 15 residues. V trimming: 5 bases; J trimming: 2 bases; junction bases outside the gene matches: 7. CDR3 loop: CASSAGTGYTYEQYF. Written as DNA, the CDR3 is TGTGCCAGTAGTGCCGGGACAGGGTATACCTACGAGCAGTACTTC.

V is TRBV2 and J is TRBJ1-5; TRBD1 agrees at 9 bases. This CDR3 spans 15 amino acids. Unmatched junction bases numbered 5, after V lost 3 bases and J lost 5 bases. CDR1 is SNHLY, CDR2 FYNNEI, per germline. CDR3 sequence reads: CASSDGTGKYQPQHF. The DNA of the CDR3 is TGTGCCAGCAGTGACGGGACAGGGAAATATCAGCCCCAGCATTTT. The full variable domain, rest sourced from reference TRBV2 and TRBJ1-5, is EPEVTQTPSHQVTQMGQEVILRCVPISNHLYFYWYRQILGQKVEFLVSFYNNEISEKSEIFDDQFSVERPDGSNFTLKIRSTKLEDSAMYFCASSDGTGKYQPQHFGDGTRLSIL.

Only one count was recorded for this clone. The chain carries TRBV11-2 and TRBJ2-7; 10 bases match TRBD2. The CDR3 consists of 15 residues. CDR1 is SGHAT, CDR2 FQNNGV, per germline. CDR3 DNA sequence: TGTGCCAGCAGCTTAGATGGTGCTAGCGGGAGTTTCGTCGTAGTC. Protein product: CASSLDGASGSFVVV.

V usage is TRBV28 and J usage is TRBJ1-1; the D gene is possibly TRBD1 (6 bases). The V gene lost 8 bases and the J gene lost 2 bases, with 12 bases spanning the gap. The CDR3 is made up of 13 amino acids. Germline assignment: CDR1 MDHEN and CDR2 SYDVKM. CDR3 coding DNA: TGTGCCAGCGGCGTGGGGGCTAACACTGAAGCTTTCTTT. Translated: CASGVGANTEAFF.

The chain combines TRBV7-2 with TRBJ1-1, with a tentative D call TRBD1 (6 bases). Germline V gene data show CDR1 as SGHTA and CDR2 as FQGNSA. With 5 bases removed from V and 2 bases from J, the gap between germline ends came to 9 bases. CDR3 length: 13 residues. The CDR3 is CASSVRGNTEAFF. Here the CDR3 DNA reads TGTGCCAGCAGCGTCAGGGGTAACACTGAAGCTTTCTTT.